The following is a TCR beta chain sequence with its context. This clonotype was seen only a few times. Its antigen remains unidentified. No quality values exist for individual bases; no much larger clone is one base distant. The CDR3 has 17 amino acids, counting the end cysteine and phenylalanine. The entry retains the CDR3 DNA only, 51 bases that are in frame from base 1. V loses 5 bases at its end and J loses 3 bases; junction bases beyond the gene matches: 15. Full-length TCR variable regions were amplified by 5' RACE PCR with constant-region reverse primers, followed by semi-nested PCR with Nested Universal Primer A. Using the ReliaPrep RNA Cell Miniprep System, total RNA was extracted, and the SMARTer RACE 5'/3' Kit was then used to reverse transcribe the RNA into 5'RACE-ready cDNA. Full-length TCR alpha and beta libraries were barcoded with multiplex adaptors and sequenced on an Illumina MiSeq. The original pipeline was this. For each of nine subset-tissue groups, sequencing data from the five patients were pooled, and the groups were then compared using unsupervised clustering of TCR gene usage. Repertoire similarity was calculated with the Morisita-Horn index, weighting shared sequences by their contribution to each repertoire. TCRdb took the public reads, trimmed them with fastp at Q25, ran MiXCR for clone calling and kept in-frame beta chains. Identical CDR3 proteins give one entry, which carries the most common genes and DNA. TCRdb, not the original authors, processed these V and J calls. The sample profile shows tens of thousands of distinct CDR3 sequences; 15% to 20% of them were found once. The ten largest make up 2% to 2.5% of the sample.

The Miltenyi Naive CD4+ T Cell Isolation kit was used to purify naive CD4+ T cells, and CD25 microbeads were used to remove Tregs. Tregs, naive and memory CD4+ T cells from tumor, blood and ipsilateral draining lymph nodes of five or six breast cancer patients underwent full-length TCR alpha and beta sequencing. Mononuclear cells from lymph nodes or 40 to 60 ml of peripheral blood were isolated by Ficoll density gradient centrifugation. Sorted cell populations were confirmed by FACS to exceed 90% purity. The sample originates from a study (dated by TCRdb to the mid-2010s). Concerning the study at large: The study set out to test whether tumor-infiltrating Tregs in breast cancer get recruited from blood Tregs or are instead converted in situ from other CD4+ T cell subsets. The paper as a whole reports these results and caveats: In terms of TCR gene usage, tumor memory CD4+ T cells clustered together with blood and lymph node memory CD4+ cells, as well as with lymph node naive CD4+ cells. Tumor-infiltrating Treg TCR alpha and beta sequences overlapped most with tumor naive CD4+ T cells, then with blood naive CD4+ T cells. The validation in the larger cohort was limited to a single TCR beta V-J rearrangement instead of whole repertoires.

This clonotype originated in a female donor with breast cancer. The chain is assembled from TRBV12-3 or TRBV12-4 and TRBJ2-5, with 7 junctional bases fitting TRBD1. Material: naive CD4+ T cells sorted from blood. Explained via the paper, the cell subset or site label denotes: naive CD4+ T cells, CD4+CD45RA+CD25-. The CDR3 here reads CASSPGDRTNREETQYF. Here is the DNA: TGTGCCAGCAGTCCTGGGGACAGAACGAACAGGGAAGAGACCCAGTACTTC.